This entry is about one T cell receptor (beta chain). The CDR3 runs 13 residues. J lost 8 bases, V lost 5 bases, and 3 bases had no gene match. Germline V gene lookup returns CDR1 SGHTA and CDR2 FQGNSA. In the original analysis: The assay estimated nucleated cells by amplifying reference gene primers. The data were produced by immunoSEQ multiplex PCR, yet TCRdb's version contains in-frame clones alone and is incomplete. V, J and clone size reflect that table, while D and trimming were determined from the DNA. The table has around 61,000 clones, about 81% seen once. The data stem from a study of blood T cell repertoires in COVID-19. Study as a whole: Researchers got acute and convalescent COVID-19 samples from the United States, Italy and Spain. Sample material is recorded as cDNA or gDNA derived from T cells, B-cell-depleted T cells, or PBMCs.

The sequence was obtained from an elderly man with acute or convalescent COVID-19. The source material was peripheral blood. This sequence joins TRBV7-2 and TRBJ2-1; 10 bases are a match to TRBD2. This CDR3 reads CASSISGGHEQFF. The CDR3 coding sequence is TGTGCCAGCAGCATTAGCGGGGGGCATGAGCAGTTCTTC.